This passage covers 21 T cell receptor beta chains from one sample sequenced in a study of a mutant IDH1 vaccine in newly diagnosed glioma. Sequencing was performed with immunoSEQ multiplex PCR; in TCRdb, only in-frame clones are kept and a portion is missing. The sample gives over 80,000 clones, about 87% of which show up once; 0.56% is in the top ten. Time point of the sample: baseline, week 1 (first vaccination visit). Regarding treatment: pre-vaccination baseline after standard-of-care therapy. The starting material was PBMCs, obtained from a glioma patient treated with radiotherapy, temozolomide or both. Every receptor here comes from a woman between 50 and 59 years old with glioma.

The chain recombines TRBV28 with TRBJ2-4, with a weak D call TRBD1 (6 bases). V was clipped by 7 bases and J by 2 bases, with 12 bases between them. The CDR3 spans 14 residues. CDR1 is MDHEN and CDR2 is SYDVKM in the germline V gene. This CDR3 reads CASTEQGPKNIQYF. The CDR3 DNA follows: TGTGCCAGCACCGAACAGGGTCCCAAAAACATTCAGTACTTC.

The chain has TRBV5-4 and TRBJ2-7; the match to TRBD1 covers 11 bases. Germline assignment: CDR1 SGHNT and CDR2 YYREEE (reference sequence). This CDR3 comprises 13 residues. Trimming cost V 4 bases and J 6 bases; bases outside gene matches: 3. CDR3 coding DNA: TGTGCCAGCAGCGCTGGACAGGGGGCCGAGCAGTACTTC. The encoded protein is CASSAGQGAEQYF.

The CDR3 loop reads CASSFGVDTEAFF. The CDR3 bases are TGCGCCAGCAGCTTCGGGGTAGACACTGAAGCTTTCTTT. The rearrangement joins TRBV5-1 to TRBJ1-1, with D unclear. V was shortened by 2 bases and J by 3 bases, with 8 bases between the two germline ends. CDR1 SGHRS and CDR2 YFSETQ come from the germline V gene. The CDR3 has 13 residues.

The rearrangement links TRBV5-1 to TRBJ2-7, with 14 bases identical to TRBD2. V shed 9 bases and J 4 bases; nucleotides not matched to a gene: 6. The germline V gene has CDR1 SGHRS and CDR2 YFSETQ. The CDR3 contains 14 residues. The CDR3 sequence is CAKGLAGDRYEQYF. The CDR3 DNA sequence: TGCGCCAAGGGACTAGCGGGAGATAGGTACGAGCAGTACTTC.

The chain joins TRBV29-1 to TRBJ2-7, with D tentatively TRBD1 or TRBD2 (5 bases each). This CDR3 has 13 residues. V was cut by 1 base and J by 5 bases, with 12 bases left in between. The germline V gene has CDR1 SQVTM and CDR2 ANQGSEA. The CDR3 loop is CSVEAGTVDEQYF. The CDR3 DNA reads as TGCAGCGTTGAAGCCGGGACGGTCGACGAGCAGTACTTC.

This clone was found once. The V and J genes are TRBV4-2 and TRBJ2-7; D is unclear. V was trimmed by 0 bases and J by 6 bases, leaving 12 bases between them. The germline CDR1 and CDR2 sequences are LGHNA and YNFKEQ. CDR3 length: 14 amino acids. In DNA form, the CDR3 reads TGTGCCAGCAGCCAAGATTTGAATAGCATCGAGCAGTACTTC. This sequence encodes CASSQDLNSIEQYF.

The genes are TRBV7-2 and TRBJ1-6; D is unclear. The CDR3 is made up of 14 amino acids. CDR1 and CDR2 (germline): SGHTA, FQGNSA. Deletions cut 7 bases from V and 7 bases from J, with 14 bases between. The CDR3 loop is CASTISRLNSPLHF. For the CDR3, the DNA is TGTGCCAGCACCATATCCCGTTTAAATTCACCCCTCCACTTT.

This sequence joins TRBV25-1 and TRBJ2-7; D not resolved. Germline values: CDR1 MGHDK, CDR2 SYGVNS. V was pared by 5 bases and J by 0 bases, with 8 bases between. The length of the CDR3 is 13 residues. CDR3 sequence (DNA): TGTGCCAGCAGTTCCCCCATCTCCTACGAGCAGTACTTC. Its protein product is CASSSPISYEQYF.

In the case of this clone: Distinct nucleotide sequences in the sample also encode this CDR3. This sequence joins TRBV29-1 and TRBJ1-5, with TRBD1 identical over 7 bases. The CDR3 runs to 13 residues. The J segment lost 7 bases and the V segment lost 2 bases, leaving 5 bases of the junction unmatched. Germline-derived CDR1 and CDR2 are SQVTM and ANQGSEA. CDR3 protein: CSVERGPGQPQHF. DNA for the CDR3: TGCAGCGTTGAAAGGGGGCCAGGACAGCCCCAGCATTTT.

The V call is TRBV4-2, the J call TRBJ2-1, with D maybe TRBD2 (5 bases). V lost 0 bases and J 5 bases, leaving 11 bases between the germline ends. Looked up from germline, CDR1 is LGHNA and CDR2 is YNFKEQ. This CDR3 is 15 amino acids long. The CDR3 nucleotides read TGTGCCAGCAGCCAAGATACGCGGGCGGACAATGAGCAGTTCTTC. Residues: CASSQDTRADNEQFF.

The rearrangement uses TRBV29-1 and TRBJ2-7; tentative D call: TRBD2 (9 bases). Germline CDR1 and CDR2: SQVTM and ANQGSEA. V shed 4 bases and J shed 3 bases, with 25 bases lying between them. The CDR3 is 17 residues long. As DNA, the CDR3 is TGCAGCGTTGTAGCGGGGGACTCAGGGGGCTTCCTCTACGAGCAGTACTTC. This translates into CSVVAGDSGGFLYEQYF.

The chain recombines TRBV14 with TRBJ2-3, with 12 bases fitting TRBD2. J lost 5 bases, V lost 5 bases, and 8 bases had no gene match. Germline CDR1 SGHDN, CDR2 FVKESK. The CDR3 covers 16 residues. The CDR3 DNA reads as TGTGCCAGCAGCTCGTACCCGGGACTAGCGGGAGATACGCAGTATTTT. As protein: CASSSYPGLAGDTQYF.

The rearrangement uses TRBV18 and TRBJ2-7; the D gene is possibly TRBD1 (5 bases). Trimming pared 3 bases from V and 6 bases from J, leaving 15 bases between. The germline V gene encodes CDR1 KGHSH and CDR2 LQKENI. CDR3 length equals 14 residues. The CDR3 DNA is TGTGCCAGCTCACCGCTTGACAGTTCCGCCGAGCAGTACTTC. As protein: CASSPLDSSAEQYF.

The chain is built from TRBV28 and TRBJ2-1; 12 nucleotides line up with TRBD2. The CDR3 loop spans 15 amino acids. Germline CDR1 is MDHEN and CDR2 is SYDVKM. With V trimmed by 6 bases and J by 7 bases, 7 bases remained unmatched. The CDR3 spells CASSQTSGRVNEQFF. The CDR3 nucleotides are TGTGCCAGCAGCCAGACTAGCGGGAGAGTAAATGAGCAGTTCTTC.

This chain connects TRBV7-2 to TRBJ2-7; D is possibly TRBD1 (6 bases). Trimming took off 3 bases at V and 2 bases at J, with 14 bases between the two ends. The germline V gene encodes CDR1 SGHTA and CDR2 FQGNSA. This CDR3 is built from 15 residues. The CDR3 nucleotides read TGTGCCAGCAGCTTGGCCAGGGGCTTAACCTACGAGCAGTACTTC. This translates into CASSLARGLTYEQYF.

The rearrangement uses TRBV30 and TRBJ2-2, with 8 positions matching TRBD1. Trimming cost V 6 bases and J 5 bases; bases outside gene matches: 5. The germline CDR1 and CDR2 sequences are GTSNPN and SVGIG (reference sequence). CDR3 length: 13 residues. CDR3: CACRTGWTGELFF. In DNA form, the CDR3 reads TGTGCCTGCCGGACAGGGTGGACCGGGGAGCTGTTTTTT. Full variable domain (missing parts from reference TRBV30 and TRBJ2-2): SQTIHQWPATLVQPVGSPLSLECTVEGTSNPNLYWYRQAAGRGLQLLFYSVGIGQISSEVPQNLSASRPQDRQFILSSKKLLLSDSGFYLCACRTGWTGELFFGEGSRLTVL.

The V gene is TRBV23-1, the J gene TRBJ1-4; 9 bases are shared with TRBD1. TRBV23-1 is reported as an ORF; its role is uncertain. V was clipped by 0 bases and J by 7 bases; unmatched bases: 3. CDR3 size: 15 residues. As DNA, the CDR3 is TGCGCCAGCAGTCAATCGGACAGGGGAGTTGAAAAACTGTTTTTT. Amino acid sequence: CASSQSDRGVEKLFF.

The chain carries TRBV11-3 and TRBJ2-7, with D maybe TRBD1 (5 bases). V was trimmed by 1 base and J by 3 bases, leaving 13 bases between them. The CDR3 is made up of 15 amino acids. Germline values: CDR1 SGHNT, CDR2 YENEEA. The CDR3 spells CASSLGEGAFYEQYF. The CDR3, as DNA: TGTGCCAGCAGCTTAGGTGAAGGGGCCTTCTACGAGCAGTACTTC.

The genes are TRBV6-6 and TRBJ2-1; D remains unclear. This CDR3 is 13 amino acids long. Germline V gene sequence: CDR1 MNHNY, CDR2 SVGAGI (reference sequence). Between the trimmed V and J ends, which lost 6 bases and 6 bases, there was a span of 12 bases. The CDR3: CASSYIRANEQFF. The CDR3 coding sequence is TGTGCCAGCAGCTATATCCGGGCCAATGAGCAGTTCTTC.

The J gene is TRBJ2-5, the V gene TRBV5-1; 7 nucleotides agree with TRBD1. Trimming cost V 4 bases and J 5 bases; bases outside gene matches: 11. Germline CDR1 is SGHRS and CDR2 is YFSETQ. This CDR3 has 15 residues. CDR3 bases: TGCGCCAGCAGCGAGGGACAGCACTTAAGCGAGACCCAGTACTTC. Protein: CASSEGQHLSETQYF.

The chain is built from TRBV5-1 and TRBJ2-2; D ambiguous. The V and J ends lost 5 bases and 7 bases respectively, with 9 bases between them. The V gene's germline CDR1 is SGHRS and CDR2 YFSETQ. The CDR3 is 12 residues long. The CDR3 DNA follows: TGCGCCAGCAGGGAAACTATCGGGGAGCTGTTTTTT. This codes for CASRETIGELFF.